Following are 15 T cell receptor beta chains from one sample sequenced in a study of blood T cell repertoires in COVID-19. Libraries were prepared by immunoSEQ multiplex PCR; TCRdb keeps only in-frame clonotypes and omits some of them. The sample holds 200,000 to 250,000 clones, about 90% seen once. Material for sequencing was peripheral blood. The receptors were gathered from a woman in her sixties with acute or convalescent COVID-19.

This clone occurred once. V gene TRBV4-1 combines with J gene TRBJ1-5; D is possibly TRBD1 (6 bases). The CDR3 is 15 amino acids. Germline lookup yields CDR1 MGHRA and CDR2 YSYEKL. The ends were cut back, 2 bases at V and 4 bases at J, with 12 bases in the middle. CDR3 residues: CASSQSMTGNQPQHF. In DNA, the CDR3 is TGCGCCAGCAGCCAATCGATGACAGGAAATCAGCCCCAGCATTTT.

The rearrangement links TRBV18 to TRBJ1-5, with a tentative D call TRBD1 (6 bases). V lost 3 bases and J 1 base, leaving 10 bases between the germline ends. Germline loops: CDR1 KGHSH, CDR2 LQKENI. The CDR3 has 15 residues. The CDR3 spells CASSPFGQSNQPQHF. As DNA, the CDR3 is TGTGCCAGCTCACCGTTCGGACAGAGCAATCAGCCCCAGCATTTT.

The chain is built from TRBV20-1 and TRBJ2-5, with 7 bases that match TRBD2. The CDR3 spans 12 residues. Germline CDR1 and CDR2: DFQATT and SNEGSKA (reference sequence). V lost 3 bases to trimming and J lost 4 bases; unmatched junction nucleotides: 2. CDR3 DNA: TGCAGTGCTAGTGGGACTACAGAGACCCAGTACTTC. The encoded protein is CSASGTTETQYF.

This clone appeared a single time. CDR3 DNA sequence: TGTGCCAGCAGTGGATTGGGGGGAACTTTTGTTGGAAACACCATATATTTT. Residues: CASSGLGGTFVGNTIYF. The rearrangement links TRBV28 to TRBJ1-3; D possibly corresponds to TRBD1 (5 bases). Between the trimmed V and J ends, which lost 5 bases and 3 bases, there was a span of 20 bases. The CDR3 runs to 17 residues. Germline CDR1 and CDR2: MDHEN and SYDVKM.

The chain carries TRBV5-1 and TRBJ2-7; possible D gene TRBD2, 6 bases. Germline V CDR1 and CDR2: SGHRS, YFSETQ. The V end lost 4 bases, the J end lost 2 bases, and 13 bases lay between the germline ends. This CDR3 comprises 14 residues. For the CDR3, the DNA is TGCGCCAGCAGCACGGGGGACGCCGCCTACGAGCAGTACTTC. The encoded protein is CASSTGDAAYEQYF.

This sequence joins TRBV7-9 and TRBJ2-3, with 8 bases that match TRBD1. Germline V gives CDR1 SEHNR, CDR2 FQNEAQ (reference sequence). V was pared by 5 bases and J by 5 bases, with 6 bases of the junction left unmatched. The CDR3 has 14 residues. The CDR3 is CASSRTGRIDTQYF. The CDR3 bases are TGTGCCAGCAGCCGGACAGGGAGAATAGATACGCAGTATTTT.

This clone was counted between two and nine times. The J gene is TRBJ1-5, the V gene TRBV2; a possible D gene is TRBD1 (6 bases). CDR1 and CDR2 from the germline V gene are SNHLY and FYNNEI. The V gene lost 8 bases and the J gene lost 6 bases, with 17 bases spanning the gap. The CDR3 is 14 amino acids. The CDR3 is CASSTGQGAQPQHF. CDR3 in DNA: TGTGCCAGCTCCACAGGGCAAGGGGCTCAGCCCCAGCATTTT.

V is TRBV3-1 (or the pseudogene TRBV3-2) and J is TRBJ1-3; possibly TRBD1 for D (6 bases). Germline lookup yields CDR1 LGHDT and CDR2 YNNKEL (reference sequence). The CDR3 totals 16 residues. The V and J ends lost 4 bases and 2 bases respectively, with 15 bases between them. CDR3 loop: CASSPTGGRTGNTIYF. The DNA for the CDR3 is TGTGCCAGCAGCCCGACGGGGGGGCGCACTGGAAACACCATATATTTT.

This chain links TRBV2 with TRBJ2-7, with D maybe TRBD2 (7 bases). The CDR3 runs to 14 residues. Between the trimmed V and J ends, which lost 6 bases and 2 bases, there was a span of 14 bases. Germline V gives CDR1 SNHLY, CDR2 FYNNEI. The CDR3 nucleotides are TGTGCCAGCAGGTCGGGGGGCAGGGCCTACGAGCAGTACTTC. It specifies CASRSGGRAYEQYF.

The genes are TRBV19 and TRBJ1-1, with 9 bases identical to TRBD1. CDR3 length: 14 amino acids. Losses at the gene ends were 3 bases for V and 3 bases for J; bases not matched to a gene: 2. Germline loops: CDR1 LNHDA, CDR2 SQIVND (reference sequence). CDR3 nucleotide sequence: TGTGCCAGTAGTATCAGGACAGGGGACACTGAAGCTTTCTTT. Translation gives CASSIRTGDTEAFF.

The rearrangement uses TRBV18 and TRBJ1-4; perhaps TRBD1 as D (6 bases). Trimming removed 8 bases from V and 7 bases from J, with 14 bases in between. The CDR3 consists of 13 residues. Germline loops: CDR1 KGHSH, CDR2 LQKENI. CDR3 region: CASQDSLGEKLFF. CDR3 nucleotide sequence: TGTGCCAGCCAGGACAGTCTAGGTGAAAAACTGTTTTTT. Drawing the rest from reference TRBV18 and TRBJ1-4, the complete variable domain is NAGVMQNPRHLVRRRGQEARLRCSPMKGHSHVYWYRQLPEEGLKFMVYLQKENIIDESGMPKERFSAEFPKEGPSILRIQQVVRGDSAAYFCASQDSLGEKLFFGSGTQLSVL.

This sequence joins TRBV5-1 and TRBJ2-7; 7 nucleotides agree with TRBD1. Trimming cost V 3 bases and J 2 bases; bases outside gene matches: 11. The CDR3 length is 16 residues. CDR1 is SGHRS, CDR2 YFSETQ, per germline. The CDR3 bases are TGCGCCAGCAGCTCCCTACGGGACAGCCTCACCTACGAGCAGTACTTC. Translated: CASSSLRDSLTYEQYF.

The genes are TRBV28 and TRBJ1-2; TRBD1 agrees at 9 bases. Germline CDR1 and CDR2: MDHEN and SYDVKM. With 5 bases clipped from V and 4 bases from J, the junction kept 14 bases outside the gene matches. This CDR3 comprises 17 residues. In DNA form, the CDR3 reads TGTGCCAGCAGTATGATACAGGGGGCCGGAGTATTCTATGGCTACACCTTC. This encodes CASSMIQGAGVFYGYTF.

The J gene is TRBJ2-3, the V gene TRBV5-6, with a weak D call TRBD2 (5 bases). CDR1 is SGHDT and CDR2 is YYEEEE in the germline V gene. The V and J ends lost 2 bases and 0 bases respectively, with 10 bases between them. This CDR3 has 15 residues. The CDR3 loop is CASSFWGASTDTQYF. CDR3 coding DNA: TGTGCCAGCAGCTTTTGGGGAGCTAGCACAGATACGCAGTATTTT.

The CDR3 DNA follows: TGTGCCAGCAGCGTAAGTATAGCGAACACTGAAGCTTTCTTT. As protein: CASSVSIANTEAFF. The J gene is TRBJ1-1, the V gene TRBV9; D gene ambiguous. In germline, CDR1 is SGDLS, CDR2 YYNGEE. The CDR3 sequence is 14 residues long. Between the trimmed V and J ends, which lost 1 base and 1 base, there was a span of 8 bases.